This T cell receptor beta chain was recovered during a study of T cells in Graves' hyperthyroidism and ophthalmopathy. Points from the study as a whole: With a median lead of 6.5 months before onset, the model predicted ophthalmopathy.

This clonotype came up many times. Its antigen is currently unknown. Germline V gene data show CDR1 as MNHEY and CDR2 as SMNVEV (reference sequence). This CDR3 contains 15 residues. V shed 5 bases and J 7 bases; nucleotides not matched to a gene: 7. Hyperthyroidism, newly diagnosed and lasting under 2 months, affected patients aged 18 to 65. TCR beta CDR3 regions were amplified from RNA transcripts. An initial round of RT-PCR targeting the TCR CDR3 relied on the HTBI primer set. TCRdb re-called the multiplex PCR reads through MiXCR, storing one row per CDR3 protein. Among under 450,000 distinct CDR3 sequences, around 16% were seen once, and the ten largest hold around 7.3%.

V is TRBV27 and J is TRBJ2-1; the match to TRBD2 covers 11 bases. What was sequenced was blood. The source of this sequence is a woman aged 18-29 years with Graves' hyperthyroidism. The CDR3 is CASSHQTSGANEQFF. CDR3 sequence (DNA): TGTGCCAGCAGTCACCAGACTAGCGGGGCGAATGAGCAGTTCTTC.